These T cell receptor beta chains were read from a single sample in a study of post-analysis software for immune sequencing data. TCRdb re-analysed the PCR reads in MiXCR, keeping a single row per CDR3 protein. The sample consists of some 500,000 distinct CDR3 sequences, 45% of them appearing once. Sequenced material: blood. The receptors were sampled from a girl aged 5-17 years with multiple sclerosis. CDR3s include the opening cysteine and the closing phenylalanine or tryptophan. A D gene is named only where the DNA matches it firmly. Expanded clones are given a class, and other clones once, few, many or no size at all.

j_gene: TRBJ2-1; len: 15; v_gene: TRBV11-1; abundance: .; d_gene: .; CDR3aa: CASSYQLDSNNEQFF; CDR3nt: TGTGCCAGCAGCTATCAACTAGACAGTAACAATGAGCAGTTCTTC
j_gene: TRBJ2-7; len: 14; v_gene: TRBV29-1; abundance: few; d_gene: .; CDR3aa: CSATDSAGAYEQYF; CDR3nt: TGCAGCGCTACCGACAGCGCAGGGGCCTACGAGCAGTACTTC
j_gene: TRBJ2-3; len: 16; v_gene: TRBV7-3; abundance: .; d_gene: TRBD1; CDR3aa: CASSPRRTGMTDTQYF; CDR3nt: TGTGCCAGCAGCCCCCGTCGGACAGGGATGACAGATACGCAGTATTTT
j_gene: TRBJ2-1; len: 16; v_gene: TRBV29-1; abundance: few; d_gene: TRBD2; CDR3aa: CSVEKRGLAGGNEQFF; CDR3nt: TGCAGCGTTGAGAAACGGGGACTAGCGGGAGGTAATGAGCAGTTCTTC
j_gene: TRBJ2-6; len: 14; v_gene: TRBV2; abundance: .; d_gene: .; CDR3aa: CARETTSGANVLTF; CDR3nt: TGTGCCAGGGAGACGACCTCTGGGGCCAACGTCCTGACTTTC
j_gene: TRBJ1-2; len: 14; v_gene: TRBV7-9; abundance: .; d_gene: TRBD1; CDR3aa: CASSLVGQGNGYTF; CDR3nt: TGTGCCAGCAGCTTAGTCGGACAGGGGAATGGCTACACCTTC
j_gene: TRBJ2-1; len: 14; v_gene: TRBV10-3; abundance: .; d_gene: TRBD2; CDR3aa: CAIRGLASYNEQFF; CDR3nt: TGTGCCATCAGGGGACTAGCGAGCTACAATGAGCAGTTCTTC
j_gene: TRBJ1-1; len: 15; v_gene: TRBV5-5; abundance: few; d_gene: TRBD1; CDR3aa: CASSLRGTANTEAFF; CDR3nt: TGTGCCAGCAGCTTGCGGGGGACAGCGAACACTGAAGCTTTCTTT
j_gene: TRBJ1-1; len: 17; v_gene: TRBV19; abundance: .; d_gene: TRBD1; CDR3aa: CASSGPDRKNMNTEAFF; CDR3nt: TGTGCCAGTAGTGGACCGGACAGGAAGAATATGAACACTGAAGCTTTCTTT
j_gene: TRBJ2-3; len: 19; v_gene: TRBV7-2; abundance: .; d_gene: TRBD2; CDR3aa: CASSLRTSGKGIGRDTQYF; CDR3nt: TGTGCCAGCAGCCTCAGGACTAGCGGGAAAGGGATCGGCAGAGATACGCAGTATTTT
j_gene: TRBJ2-4; len: 14; v_gene: TRBV6-1; abundance: .; d_gene: .; CDR3aa: CASSEGRGENIQYF; CDR3nt: TGTGCCAGCAGTGAAGGGAGAGGGGAAAACATTCAGTACTTC
j_gene: TRBJ2-3; len: 16; v_gene: TRBV20-1; abundance: .; d_gene: TRBD2; CDR3aa: CSARKSGSLTTDTQYF; CDR3nt: TGCAGTGCTAGGAAAAGCGGGAGCTTAACGACAGATACGCAGTATTTT
j_gene: TRBJ2-1; len: 14; v_gene: TRBV20-1; abundance: .; d_gene: .; CDR3aa: CSAPRRGYYNEQFF; CDR3nt: TGCAGTGCACCGAGGAGGGGCTACTACAATGAGCAGTTCTTC
j_gene: TRBJ1-4; len: 13; v_gene: TRBV20-1; abundance: .; d_gene: .; CDR3aa: CSASLTGNEKLFF; CDR3nt: TGCAGTGCTAGCCTCACCGGGAATGAAAAACTGTTTTTT
j_gene: TRBJ1-4; len: 14; v_gene: TRBV28; abundance: few; d_gene: TRBD1; CDR3aa: CASSSTGANEKLFF; CDR3nt: TGTGCCAGCAGCTCGACAGGGGCTAATGAAAAACTGTTTTTT
j_gene: TRBJ2-7; len: 16; v_gene: TRBV28; abundance: .; d_gene: .; CDR3aa: CASSRTGTTVTREQYF; CDR3nt: TGTGCCAGCAGTCGAACCGGGACAACGGTCACGCGGGAGCAGTACTTC
j_gene: TRBJ1-1; len: 13; v_gene: TRBV7-9; abundance: .; d_gene: .; CDR3aa: CASSPRGSTEAFF; CDR3nt: TGTGCCAGCAGCCCCCGGGGGTCCACTGAAGCTTTCTTT
j_gene: TRBJ2-7; len: 16; v_gene: TRBV4-3; abundance: once; d_gene: .; CDR3aa: CASSQEVRTQVHEQYF; CDR3nt: TGCGCCAGCAGCCAAGAGGTCCGGACTCAAGTCCACGAGCAGTACTTC
j_gene: TRBJ2-7; len: 14; v_gene: TRBV4-1; abundance: .; d_gene: TRBD2; CDR3aa: CASSQGLDPYEQYF; CDR3nt: TGCGCCAGCAGCCAGGGACTAGATCCCTACGAGCAGTACTTC
j_gene: TRBJ1-2; len: 15; v_gene: TRBV5-1; abundance: .; d_gene: .; CDR3aa: CASSREGQANYGYTF; CDR3nt: TGCGCCAGCAGCCGAGAGGGTCAAGCTAACTATGGCTACACCTTC
j_gene: TRBJ2-1; len: 16; v_gene: TRBV20-1; abundance: .; d_gene: .; CDR3aa: CSARGPKTTHRDEQFF; CDR3nt: TGCAGTGCTAGGGGGCCGAAGACTACCCACAGGGATGAGCAGTTCTTC
j_gene: TRBJ2-6; len: 15; v_gene: TRBV12-3/TRBV12-4; abundance: few; d_gene: .; CDR3aa: CASSLKASGANVLTF; CDR3nt: TGTGCCAGCAGTTTAAAGGCGTCTGGGGCCAACGTCCTGACTTTC
j_gene: TRBJ2-1; len: 14; v_gene: TRBV20-1; abundance: few; d_gene: TRBD2; CDR3aa: CSAIGTSSYNEQFF; CDR3nt: TGCAGTGCTATAGGGACTAGCTCCTACAATGAGCAGTTCTTC
j_gene: TRBJ2-5; len: 13; v_gene: TRBV29-1; abundance: .; d_gene: TRBD2; CDR3aa: CSVQRLAGQTQYF; CDR3nt: TGCAGCGTTCAAAGACTAGCGGGACAGACCCAGTACTTC
j_gene: TRBJ2-7; len: 16; v_gene: TRBV2; abundance: .; d_gene: TRBD1; CDR3aa: CASSLKRTGGNYEQYF; CDR3nt: TGTGCCAGCAGTCTCAAAAGGACAGGGGGCAATTACGAGCAGTACTTC
j_gene: TRBJ2-1; len: 13; v_gene: TRBV27; abundance: .; d_gene: TRBD1; CDR3aa: CASSDTGANEQFF; CDR3nt: TGTGCCAGCAGTGATACAGGGGCCAATGAGCAGTTCTTC
j_gene: TRBJ1-1; len: 15; v_gene: TRBV6-1; abundance: .; d_gene: .; CDR3aa: CASSAVWDGGTEAFF; CDR3nt: TGTGCCAGCAGTGCCGTTTGGGACGGGGGCACTGAAGCTTTCTTT
j_gene: TRBJ2-3; len: 15; v_gene: TRBV18; abundance: .; d_gene: .; CDR3aa: CASSPNTGGEDTQYF; CDR3nt: TGTGCCAGCTCACCAAATACGGGGGGCGAAGATACGCAGTATTTT
j_gene: TRBJ1-2; len: 16; v_gene: TRBV7-2; abundance: .; d_gene: .; CDR3aa: CASSRPAGQINYGYTF; CDR3nt: TGTGCCAGCAGCCGCCCCGCGGGACAAATAAACTATGGCTACACCTTC
j_gene: TRBJ2-7; len: 14; v_gene: TRBV10-3; abundance: .; d_gene: TRBD2; CDR3aa: CAIRGTTKPYEQYF; CDR3nt: TGTGCCATCAGAGGGACTACCAAACCTTACGAGCAGTACTTC
j_gene: TRBJ2-5; len: 15; v_gene: TRBV7-8; abundance: few; d_gene: TRBD1; CDR3aa: CASSLVRDREETQYF; CDR3nt: TGTGCCAGCAGCTTAGTGAGGGACAGGGAAGAGACCCAGTACTTC
j_gene: TRBJ2-7; len: 15; v_gene: TRBV28; abundance: .; d_gene: .; CDR3aa: CASRETGTGSYEQYF; CDR3nt: TGTGCCAGCAGGGAGACCGGGACGGGGTCCTATGAGCAGTACTTC
j_gene: TRBJ2-3; len: 16; v_gene: TRBV28; abundance: .; d_gene: TRBD2; CDR3aa: CASSLWAGVDTDTQYF; CDR3nt: TGTGCCAGCAGTTTATGGGCGGGAGTAGACACAGATACGCAGTATTTT
j_gene: TRBJ2-7; len: 13; v_gene: TRBV29-1; abundance: .; d_gene: .; CDR3aa: CSASSRISYEQYF; CDR3nt: TGCAGCGCAAGCAGTCGAATCTCCTACGAGCAGTACTTC
j_gene: TRBJ1-1; len: 15; v_gene: TRBV12-3/TRBV12-4; abundance: few; d_gene: .; CDR3aa: CASSTFTEPNTEAFF; CDR3nt: TGTGCCAGCAGCACCTTCACCGAGCCGAACACTGAAGCTTTCTTT
j_gene: TRBJ2-5; len: 13; v_gene: TRBV4-2; abundance: .; d_gene: TRBD1; CDR3aa: CASSHGTAETQYF; CDR3nt: TGTGCCAGCAGCCACGGGACAGCGGAGACCCAGTACTTC
j_gene: TRBJ1-2; len: 13; v_gene: TRBV29-1; abundance: .; d_gene: .; CDR3aa: CSVEPADPYGYTF; CDR3nt: TGCAGCGTCGAACCCGCAGACCCCTATGGCTACACCTTC
j_gene: TRBJ2-7; len: 14; v_gene: TRBV7-2; abundance: .; d_gene: TRBD2; CDR3aa: CASSSWTSSYEQYF; CDR3nt: TGTGCCAGCAGCTCTTGGACTAGCTCCTACGAGCAGTACTTC
j_gene: TRBJ2-7; len: 14; v_gene: TRBV19; abundance: .; d_gene: TRBD2; CDR3aa: CASSRTSGKGEQYF; CDR3nt: TGTGCCAGTAGTCGGACTAGCGGGAAGGGCGAGCAGTACTTC
j_gene: TRBJ2-2; len: 17; v_gene: TRBV5-1; abundance: few; d_gene: TRBD1; CDR3aa: CASSARTTGINTGELFF; CDR3nt: TGCGCCAGCAGCGCACGGACGACAGGGATTAACACCGGGGAGCTGTTTTTT
j_gene: TRBJ1-1; len: 13; v_gene: TRBV10-3; abundance: once; d_gene: .; CDR3aa: CAISGTKDTEAFF; CDR3nt: TGTGCCATCAGTGGGACGAAGGACACTGAAGCTTTCTTT
j_gene: TRBJ1-1; len: 14; v_gene: TRBV20-1; abundance: .; d_gene: .; CDR3aa: CSAPDSRGNTEAFF; CDR3nt: TGCAGTGCCCCAGACTCGAGGGGGAACACTGAAGCTTTCTTT
j_gene: TRBJ2-1; len: 16; v_gene: TRBV7-3; abundance: .; d_gene: TRBD2; CDR3aa: CASSPLAGGPNNEQFF; CDR3nt: TGTGCCAGCAGCCCACTAGCGGGAGGGCCCAACAATGAGCAGTTCTTC
j_gene: TRBJ2-1; len: 16; v_gene: TRBV7-3; abundance: .; d_gene: TRBD2; CDR3aa: CASSLRGGAGAQEQFF; CDR3nt: TGTGCCAGCAGCTTAAGGGGGGGAGCGGGAGCGCAAGAGCAGTTCTTC
j_gene: TRBJ2-5; len: 16; v_gene: TRBV7-2; abundance: .; d_gene: TRBD2; CDR3aa: CASSRRTSGSGETQYF; CDR3nt: TGTGCCAGCAGCCGTCGTACTAGCGGGAGTGGCGAGACCCAGTACTTC
j_gene: TRBJ2-7; len: 16; v_gene: TRBV27; abundance: few; d_gene: TRBD1; CDR3aa: CASSWSGQGLLREQYF; CDR3nt: TGTGCCAGCAGTTGGTCGGGACAGGGTCTCTTGCGGGAGCAGTACTTC
j_gene: TRBJ2-3; len: 10; v_gene: TRBV29-1; abundance: .; d_gene: .; CDR3aa: CSARDLGQYF; CDR3nt: TGCAGCGCCAGGGACTTAGGGCAGTATTTT
j_gene: TRBJ2-3; len: 14; v_gene: TRBV29-1; abundance: .; d_gene: TRBD2; CDR3aa: CSDGAGEGSGTQYF; CDR3nt: TGCAGCGATGGGGCGGGAGAAGGGTCGGGTACGCAGTATTTT
j_gene: TRBJ2-1; len: 14; v_gene: TRBV20-1; abundance: few; d_gene: TRBD1; CDR3aa: CSATLDRGRETQFF; CDR3nt: TGCAGTGCTACCTTGGACAGGGGGCGAGAGACCCAGTTCTTC